These 21 T cell receptor beta chains came from one sample sequenced in a study of T cells in Graves' hyperthyroidism and ophthalmopathy. Amplification targeted TCR beta CDR3 regions from RNA transcripts. With the HTBI primer set, the TCR CDR3 went through a first round of RT-PCR. TCRdb ran MiXCR on the multiplex PCR reads and lists one entry per CDR3 protein. The sample holds roughly 740,000 distinct CDR3 sequences, over 15% seen once. Sample: blood. These receptors originate from a man aged 18 to 35 with Graves' hyperthyroidism.

This clonotype was observed at least ten times. The chain uses TRBV20-1 and TRBJ2-7; a possible D gene is TRBD1 (6 bases). The CDR3 consists of 12 residues. Germline CDR1 DFQATT, CDR2 SNEGSKA (reference sequence). V lost 4 bases to trimming and J lost 2 bases, with 9 bases between them. This CDR3 is CSATDSAYEQYF. In DNA form, the CDR3 reads TGCAGTGCTACGGACAGCGCCTACGAGCAGTACTTC.

This clonotype was found many times. The chain couples TRBV28 to TRBJ2-1, with 9 bases matching TRBD2. CDR3 length: 15 residues. Germline trimming cut 3 bases from V and 10 bases from J; bases unmatched to any gene: 10. Germline CDR1 reads MDHEN; CDR2 reads SYDVKM. CDR3 DNA sequence: TGTGCCAGCAGTTTCGCTAGCGGGATATCATACGAGCAGTTCTTC. Translating gives CASSFASGISYEQFF. Full variable domain (outside the CDR3, taken from reference TRBV28 and TRBJ2-1): DVKVTQSSRYLVKRTGEKVFLECVQDMDHENMFWYRQDPGLGLRLIYFSYDVKMKEKGDIPEGYSVSREKKERFSLILESASTNQTSMYLCASSFASGISYEQFFGPGTRLTVL.

V is TRBV5-1 and J is TRBJ1-1; D is perhaps TRBD1 (6 bases). V dropped 4 bases and J dropped 1 base, with 11 bases sitting between them. This CDR3 is 14 amino acids long. Looked up from germline, CDR1 is SGHRS and CDR2 is YFSETQ. CDR3 protein: CASSPDSQNTEAFF. Written as DNA, the CDR3 is TGCGCCAGCAGCCCGGACAGCCAGAACACTGAAGCTTTCTTT.

For this clonotype: It may be a read error: a sequence one base away is much more abundant. The chain uses TRBV20-1 and TRBJ2-3; possible D gene TRBD2, 6 bases. CDR1 DFQATT and CDR2 SNEGSKA come from the germline V gene (reference sequence). V lost 0 bases and J lost 2, with 12 bases in between. The CDR3 consists of 15 residues. CDR3 amino acids: CSARERRDPTDTQYF. DNA of the CDR3: TGCAGTGCTAGAGAGCGGAGGGATCCCACAGATACGCAGTATTTT.

This clonotype has a handful of counts. The chain joins TRBV9 to TRBJ2-2, with D possibly matching TRBD2 (6 bases). Trimming pared 0 bases from V and 3 bases from J, leaving 15 bases between. The CDR3 consists of 17 residues. Germline-derived CDR1 and CDR2 are SGDLS and YYNGEE. The CDR3 region is CASSVDYAGLHTGELFF. CDR3 in DNA: TGTGCCAGCAGCGTAGATTATGCGGGATTACACACCGGGGAGCTGTTTTTT.

This clonotype turned up a few times. The rearrangement links TRBV11-3 to TRBJ2-5; D is perhaps TRBD2 (6 bases). Trimming took 4 bases from V and 5 from J, leaving 17 bases between them. Germline CDR1 and CDR2: SGHNT and YENEEA. The CDR3 contains 15 residues. The CDR3 coding sequence is TGTGCCAGCAGCTCGTCGACCTCCCGGGGGGAGACCCAGTACTTC. Protein product: CASSSSTSRGETQYF.

Only a few counts were recorded for this clonotype. The V call is TRBV7-2, the J call TRBJ2-4; unclear D gene. Trimming shortened V by 1 base and J by 8 bases, and 15 bases separated the two germline ends. Germline V gives CDR1 SGHTA, CDR2 FQGNSA. The CDR3 length is 15 residues. The CDR3 nucleotides are TGTGCCAGCAGCTTAGGTCGCTCACCTGGGGACATTCAGTACTTC. Residues: CASSLGRSPGDIQYF.

This clonotype was counted ten times or more. This chain joins TRBV7-3 and TRBJ1-1, with a tentative D call TRBD1 (6 bases). The germline V gene has CDR1 SGHTA and CDR2 FQGTGA. V was pared by 2 bases and J by 7 bases, with 14 bases between. The CDR3 covers 14 residues. Written as DNA, the CDR3 is TGTGCCAGCAGCTTATCCTCAGACAGGAATGAAGCTTTCTTT. Residues: CASSLSSDRNEAFF.

The chain links TRBV28 to TRBJ2-7; D may be TRBD1 or TRBD2 (5 bases each). From germline, CDR1 is MDHEN and CDR2 SYDVKM. Deletions cut 6 bases from V and 6 bases from J, with 24 bases between. The CDR3 totals 16 residues. As DNA, the CDR3 is TGTGCCAGCAGCCAAGAAAACTCCGGGGCTCCTGGCGAGCAGTACTTC. It translates to CASSQENSGAPGEQYF.

The V and J genes are TRBV9 and TRBJ2-3, with 8 bases identical to TRBD2. With V trimmed by 3 bases and J by 5 bases, 8 bases remained unmatched. The germline V gene has CDR1 SGDLS and CDR2 YYNGEE. The CDR3 covers 15 residues. The CDR3 loop reads CASSAAGEEVDTQYF. The CDR3 DNA follows: TGTGCCAGCAGCGCAGCGGGAGAAGAGGTAGATACGCAGTATTTT. The full variable domain, in which reference TRBV9 and TRBJ2-3 provide the parts outside the CDR3, is DSGVTQTPKHLITATGQRVTLRCSPRSGDLSVYWYQQSLDQGLQFLIQYYNGEERAKGNILERFSAQQFPDLHSELNLSSLELGDSALYFCASSAAGEEVDTQYFGPGTRLTVL.

This clonotype was found many times. The rearrangement links TRBV7-2 to TRBJ2-7; D is undetermined. V lost 1 base and J 5 bases, leaving 6 bases between the germline ends. Per germline, CDR1 SGHTA and CDR2 FQGNSA. This CDR3 has 12 amino acids. For the CDR3, the DNA is TGTGCCAGCAGCTTAGATATCCACGAGCAGTACTTC. Translating gives CASSLDIHEQYF. The entire variable domain, with the rest obtained from reference TRBV7-2 and TRBJ2-7, is as follows: GAGVSQSPSNKVTEKGKDVELRCDPISGHTALYWYRQSLGQGLEFLIYFQGNSAPDKSGLPSDRFSAERTGGSVSTLTIQRTQQEDSAVYLCASSLDIHEQYFGPGTRLTVT.

This clonotype has just a few counts. This sequence joins TRBV19 and TRBJ1-1; 9 bases line up with TRBD1. J gave up 3 bases and V 5 bases, and 4 bases lay outside the gene matches. There are 14 residues in the CDR3. Germline CDR1 and CDR2: LNHDA and SQIVND (reference sequence). The CDR3 coding sequence is TGTGCCAGTAGTGTCGGACAGGGGTACACTGAAGCTTTCTTT. This gives the protein CASSVGQGYTEAFF.

This clonotype was seen at least ten times. CDR3 in DNA: TGTGCCAGCAGCTACCAAGCGGTTTCCTCCTACAATGAGCAGTTCTTC. Its protein is CASSYQAVSSYNEQFF. This sequence joins TRBV7-2 and TRBJ2-1, with a possible D match to TRBD2 (5 bases). Germline loops: CDR1 SGHTA, CDR2 FQGNSA. V gave up 4 bases and J gave up 0 bases, with 13 bases separating them. The CDR3 is made up of 16 amino acids.

This clonotype was counted between two and nine times. The chain is built from TRBV2 and TRBJ2-1, with 9 bases lining up with TRBD2. The length of the CDR3 is 13 residues. Trimming cost V 2 bases and J 10 bases; bases outside gene matches: 3. Germline CDR1 SNHLY, CDR2 FYNNEI. CDR3 bases: TGTGCCAGCAGTGAATTAGCGGGAGACGAGCAGTTCTTC. It translates to CASSELAGDEQFF.

This clonotype has a count of ten or more. The J gene is TRBJ2-1, the V gene TRBV30; D possibly corresponds to TRBD2 (6 bases). The CDR3 has 14 residues. Germline lookup yields CDR1 GTSNPN and CDR2 SVGIG (reference sequence). Deletions cut 0 bases from V and 5 bases from J, with 11 bases between. The CDR3 nucleotides read TGTGCCTGGAGTGTCGGGGGTCCCGACAATGAGCAGTTCTTC. Its translation is CAWSVGGPDNEQFF.

This clonotype was observed many times. The rearrangement uses TRBV10-2 and TRBJ2-7, with D possibly being TRBD1 (5 bases). Per the germline V gene, CDR1 is WSHSY and CDR2 is SAAADI. V shed 5 bases and J shed 2 bases, with 13 bases lying between them. This CDR3 contains 14 residues. CDR3 sequence reads: CASSFNTGAYEQYF. The CDR3 nucleotides are TGCGCCAGCAGTTTTAATACAGGAGCCTACGAGCAGTACTTC.

This clonotype was found many times. The rearrangement joins TRBV27 to TRBJ2-1, with a tentative D call TRBD2 (6 bases). There are 16 residues in the CDR3. Trimming removed 3 bases from V and 4 bases from J, with 16 bases in between. Germline V gives CDR1 MNHEY, CDR2 SMNVEV (reference sequence). In DNA, the CDR3 is TGTGCCAGCAGTTTCATGGGAGGAAACGCTTACAATGAGCAGTTCTTC. Translated, it gives CASSFMGGNAYNEQFF.

This clonotype showed up many times. The chain recombines TRBV20-1 with TRBJ2-7; 7 bases align to TRBD2. Losses at the gene ends were 0 bases for V and 4 bases for J; bases not matched to a gene: 6. The germline V gene has CDR1 DFQATT and CDR2 SNEGSKA (reference sequence). The CDR3 length is 14 residues. In DNA form, the CDR3 reads TGCAGTGCTAGAGATTTCGGGAGGAGTTACGAGCAGTACTTC. It is translated as CSARDFGRSYEQYF.

In its sample, this clonotype was seen many times. The V call is TRBV12-3 or TRBV12-4, the J call TRBJ1-2; D is unclear. The germline V and J ends were trimmed by 11 bases and 8 bases, with 18 bases remaining between them. This CDR3 region has 12 residues. CDR3: CAARGGRWGYTF. DNA for the CDR3: TGTGCCGCGAGAGGTGGGAGATGGGGCTACACCTTC.

The CDR3 region has the DNA TGTGCCAGTATACAACAGGGGGCTAATGAAAAACTGTTTTTT. This codes for CASIQQGANEKLFF. The V and J genes are TRBV2 and TRBJ1-4, with 8 bases lining up with TRBD1. Looked up from germline, CDR1 is SNHLY and CDR2 is FYNNEI. V lost 9 bases and J lost 3; bases outside the gene matches: 6. The CDR3 contains 14 residues.

This clonotype was found many times. This sequence joins TRBV24-1 and TRBJ2-1; D gene unclear. The CDR3 is made up of 13 amino acids. Germline CDR1 KGHDR, CDR2 SFDVKD. Between the trimmed V and J ends, which lost 5 bases and 8 bases, there was a span of 12 bases. The CDR3 DNA follows: TGTGCCACCAGTGTTGAAGTGGACCATGAGCAGTTCTTC. Amino acids: CATSVEVDHEQFF.